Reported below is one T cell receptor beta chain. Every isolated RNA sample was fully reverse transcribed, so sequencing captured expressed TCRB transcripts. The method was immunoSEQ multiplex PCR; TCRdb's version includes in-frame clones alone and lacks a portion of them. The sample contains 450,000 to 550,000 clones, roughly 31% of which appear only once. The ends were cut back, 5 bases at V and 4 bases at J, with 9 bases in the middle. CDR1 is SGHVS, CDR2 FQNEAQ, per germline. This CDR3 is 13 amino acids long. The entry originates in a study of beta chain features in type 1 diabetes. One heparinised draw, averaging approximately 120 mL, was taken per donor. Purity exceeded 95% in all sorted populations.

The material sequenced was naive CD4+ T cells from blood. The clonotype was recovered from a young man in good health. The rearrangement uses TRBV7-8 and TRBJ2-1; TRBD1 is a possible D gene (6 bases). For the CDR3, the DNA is TGTGCCAGCAGCCAAGGACAGTACAATGAGCAGTTCTTC. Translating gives CASSQGQYNEQFF.